Reported below is one T cell receptor beta chain. Its antigen is unknown. This sample was included in a study of STAT5B mutations in CD4+ large granular lymphocyte leukemia. Study results and caveats: Patient CD4-sorted repertoires stayed more clonal than healthy ones after leukemic-clone removal. No patients shared main leukemic clonotypes, though about 25% appeared at low frequency elsewhere.

Clones were sequenced by immunoSEQ multiplex PCR, and TCRdb holds only the in-frame ones, with some missing. The data contain about 21,000 clones, 65% to 80% of them seen just once; the ten biggest clones take up 30%. This receptor was obtained from a human donor in good health. Input material: CD4+ T cells from blood buffy coats.

CDR3 residues: CASSRGTSGQETQYF. As DNA, the CDR3 is TGTGCCAGCAGCCGCGGGACTAGCGGCCAAGAGACCCAGTACTTC. The chain is built from TRBV14 and TRBJ2-5, with TRBD2 matching over 11 bases. CDR3 length: 15 residues. The germline V gene encodes CDR1 SGHDN and CDR2 FVKESK. The V segment lost 4 bases and the J segment 1 base; nucleotides outside the gene matches: 2.